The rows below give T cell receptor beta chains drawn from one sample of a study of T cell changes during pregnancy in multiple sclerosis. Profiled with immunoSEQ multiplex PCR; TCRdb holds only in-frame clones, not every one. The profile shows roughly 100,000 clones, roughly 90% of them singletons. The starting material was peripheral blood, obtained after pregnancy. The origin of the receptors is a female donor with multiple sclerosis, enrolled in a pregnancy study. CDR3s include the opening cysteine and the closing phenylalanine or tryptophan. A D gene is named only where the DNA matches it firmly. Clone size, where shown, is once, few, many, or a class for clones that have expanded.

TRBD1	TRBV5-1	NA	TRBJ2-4	TGCGCCAGCAGCAGTGACAGGGCATCCAAAAACATTCAGTACTTC	CASSSDRASKNIQYF
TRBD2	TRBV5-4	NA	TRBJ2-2	TGTGCCAGCAGCTTGGGTGGAGCGGGGGGTGTTACCGGGGAGCTGTTTTTT	CASSLGGAGGVTGELFF
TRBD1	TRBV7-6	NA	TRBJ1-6	TGTGCCAGCAGCTTATCTTCCGGGACAGGGGGCGCTCCGAACCGGTCACCCCTCCACTTT	CASSLSSGTGGAPNRSPLHF
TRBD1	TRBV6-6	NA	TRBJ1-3	TGTGCCAGCAGTGGGGGGACAGTTTCTGGAAACACCATATATTTT	CASSGGTVSGNTIYF
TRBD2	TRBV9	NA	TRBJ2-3	TGTGCCAGCAGCCTATCTGGAGCGGGGGGGAGCACAGATACGCAGTATTTT	CASSLSGAGGSTDTQYF
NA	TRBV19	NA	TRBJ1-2	TGTGCCAGTAGTATCGTACATCCCTCCCCGACGCGGGGCTACACCTTC	CASSIVHPSPTRGYTF
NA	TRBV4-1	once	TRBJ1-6	TGCGCCAGCAGCCAAGATTCAGGGCAGGCTAATTCACCCCTCCACTTT	CASSQDSGQANSPLHF
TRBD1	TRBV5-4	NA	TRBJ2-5	TGTGCCAGCAATCCGGGACAGCAAGAGACCCAGTACTTC	CASNPGQQETQYF
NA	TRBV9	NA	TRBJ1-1	TGTGCCAGCAGCGTAAAATGGGCAAGCACTGAAGCTTTCTTT	CASSVKWASTEAFF
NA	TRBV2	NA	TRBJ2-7	TGTGCCACCTTACCCCAGGGATCCTACGAGCAGTACTTC	CATLPQGSYEQYF
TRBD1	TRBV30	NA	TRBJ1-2	TGTGCCTGGAGTGTCCTCTTAGGACAGGATGGCTACACCTTC	CAWSVLLGQDGYTF
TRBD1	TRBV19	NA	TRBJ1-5	TGTGCCAGTGAACAGGGGGATGACAATCAGCCCCAGCATTTT	CASEQGDDNQPQHF
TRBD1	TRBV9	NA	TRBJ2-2	TGTGCCAGCAGCTTAGAGATAACAGGGGGCGACACCGGGGAGCTGTTTTTT	CASSLEITGGDTGELFF
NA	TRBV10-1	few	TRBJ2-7	TGCGCCAGCAGTGACCAGGTGTCACCCTACGAGCAGTACTTC	CASSDQVSPYEQYF
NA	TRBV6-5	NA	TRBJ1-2	TGTGCCAGCAGCAACCAGGGGCCTAACTATGGCTACACCTTC	CASSNQGPNYGYTF
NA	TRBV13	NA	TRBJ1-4	TGTGCCAGCAGTCCAGGGATTACTAATGAAAAACTGTTTTTT	CASSPGITNEKLFF